Sequencing of this T cell receptor beta chain was carried out in a study of cytomegalovirus exposure and HLA in healthy donors. Study-level points and caveats: The investigators catalogued 150 to 200 TCR beta chains as cytomegalovirus-associated. Sequence variants that were highly shared formed a cluster that was likely a sequencing artifact.

The study sampled nominally healthy donors, though unrecorded immune exposures were likely. 13 Jbeta primers and 60 Vbeta primers were used for the PCR. Clones were sequenced by immunoSEQ multiplex PCR, and TCRdb holds only the in-frame ones, with some missing. The sample table includes approximately 120,000 clones. In the case of this clone: Its antigen is unknown.

The V end was cut by 7 bases, the J end by 7 bases, with 23 bases between. Germline V gives CDR1 SNHLY, CDR2 FYNNEI. The CDR3 has 15 residues. The material sequenced was PBMCs. The TCR originated in a man aged 18 to 30 in good health and CMV-seronegative. The rearrangement uses TRBV2 and TRBJ2-7; a possible D gene is TRBD2 (6 bases). The CDR3 DNA is TGTGCCAGCACGCGGGACCAAGAGGTATCGGGGGAGCAGTACTTC. As protein: CASTRDQEVSGEQYF.